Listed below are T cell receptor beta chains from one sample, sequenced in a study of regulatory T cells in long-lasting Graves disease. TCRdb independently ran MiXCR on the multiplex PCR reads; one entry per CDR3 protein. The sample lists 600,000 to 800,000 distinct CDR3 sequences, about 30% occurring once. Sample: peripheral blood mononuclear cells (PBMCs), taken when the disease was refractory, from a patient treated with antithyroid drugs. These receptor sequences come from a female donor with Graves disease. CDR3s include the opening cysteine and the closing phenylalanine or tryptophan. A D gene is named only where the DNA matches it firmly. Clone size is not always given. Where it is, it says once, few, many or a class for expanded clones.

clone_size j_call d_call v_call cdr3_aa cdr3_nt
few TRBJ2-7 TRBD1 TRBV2 CASSADRAEQYF TGTGCCAGCAGCGCCGACAGGGCCGAGCAGTACTTC
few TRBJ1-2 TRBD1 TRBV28 CASTLGTAYGYTF TGTGCCAGCACCTTAGGGACAGCTTATGGCTACACCTTC
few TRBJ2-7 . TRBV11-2 CASSPLAGHYEQYF TGTGCCAGCAGCCCCCTGGCAGGGCACTACGAGCAGTACTTC
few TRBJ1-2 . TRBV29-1 CSVGRSAYGYTF TGCAGCGTAGGGAGGTCGGCCTATGGCTACACCTTC
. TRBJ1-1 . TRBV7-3 CASSTGPSDEAFF TGTGCCAGCAGTACAGGTCCATCCGATGAAGCTTTCTTT
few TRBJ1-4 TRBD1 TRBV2 CASNRGSNEKLFF TGTGCCAGCAACAGGGGCTCAAATGAAAAACTGTTTTTT
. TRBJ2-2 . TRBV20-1 CSARDGGNTGELFF TGCAGTGCTAGAGATGGGGGCAACACCGGGGAGCTGTTTTTT
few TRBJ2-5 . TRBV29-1 CSVEKFGGQETQYF TGCAGCGTTGAAAAATTCGGGGGCCAAGAGACCCAGTACTTC
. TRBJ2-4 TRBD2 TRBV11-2 CASSGGLAGGPGNIQYF TGTGCCAGCAGCGGGGGACTAGCGGGAGGGCCCGGAAACATTCAGTACTTC
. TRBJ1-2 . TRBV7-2 CASTLSVYGYTF TGTGCCAGCACCCTAAGCGTCTATGGCTACACCTTC
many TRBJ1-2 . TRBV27 CASSPRDLIGYTF TGTGCCAGCAGCCCCCGGGATTTGATAGGCTACACCTTC
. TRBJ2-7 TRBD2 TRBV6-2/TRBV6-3 CASSSAGGDYEQYF TGTGCCAGCAGTTCAGCGGGAGGAGATTACGAGCAGTACTTC
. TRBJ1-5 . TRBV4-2 CASSQGEGGGPQHF TGTGCCAGCAGCCAGGGGGAAGGGGGTGGGCCCCAGCATTTT
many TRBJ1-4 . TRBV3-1 CASSQGTWKEKLFF TGTGCCAGCAGCCAGGGGACCTGGAAGGAAAAACTGTTTTTT
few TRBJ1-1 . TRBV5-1 CASSLIRPNTEAFF TGCGCCAGCAGCTTGATCCGCCCGAACACTGAAGCTTTCTTT
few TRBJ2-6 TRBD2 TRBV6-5 CASSFSNSGSSGANVLTF TGTGCCAGCAGTTTTAGTAATAGCGGGAGCTCTGGGGCCAACGTCCTGACTTTC
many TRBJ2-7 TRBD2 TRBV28 CASAPLAGGPGGYEQYF TGTGCCAGCGCCCCTCTAGCGGGAGGCCCTGGGGGATACGAGCAGTACTTC
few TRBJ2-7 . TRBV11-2 CASSFSGPPAYEQYF TGTGCCAGCAGCTTTAGCGGCCCCCCAGCCTACGAGCAGTACTTC
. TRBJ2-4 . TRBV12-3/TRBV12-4 CASSLAGKSIAKNIQYF TGTGCCAGCAGTCTAGCAGGGAAGAGTATAGCCAAAAACATTCAGTACTTC
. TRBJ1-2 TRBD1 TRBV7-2 CASSLLGQVHGYTF TGTGCCAGCAGCTTATTGGGACAGGTCCATGGCTACACCTTC
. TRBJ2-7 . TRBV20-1 CSAREAHRVGEQYF TGCAGTGCTAGAGAGGCGCACAGGGTGGGGGAGCAGTACTTC
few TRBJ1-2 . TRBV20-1 CSARGRTNYGYTF TGCAGTGCTAGGGGCAGAACTAACTATGGCTACACCTTC
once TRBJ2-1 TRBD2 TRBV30 CAWNLGLAGVTDEQFF TGTGCCTGGAACCTCGGACTAGCGGGAGTTACCGATGAGCAGTTCTTC
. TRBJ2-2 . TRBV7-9 CASSLKTAGASTGELFF TGTGCCAGCAGCTTAAAAACCGCAGGGGCGAGCACCGGGGAGCTGTTTTTT
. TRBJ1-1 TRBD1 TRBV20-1 CSATLDRVNTEAFF TGCAGTGCTACACTTGACAGGGTGAACACTGAAGCTTTCTTT
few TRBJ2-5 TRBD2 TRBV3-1 CASSRLAGDSTQYF TGTGCCAGCAGCCGTCTAGCGGGAGATAGTACCCAGTACTTC
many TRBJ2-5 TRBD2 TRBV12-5 CASGFTMGLAETQYF TGTGCTAGTGGTTTTACTATGGGACTAGCGGAGACCCAGTACTTC
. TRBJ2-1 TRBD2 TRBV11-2 CASSPGTRVHNEQFF TGTGCCAGCAGTCCCGGGACTAGGGTCCACAATGAGCAGTTCTTC
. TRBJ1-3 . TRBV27 CASSQFPSGNTIYF TGTGCCAGCAGTCAGTTCCCCTCTGGAAACACCATATATTTT
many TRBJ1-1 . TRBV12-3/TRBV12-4 CASSLYGDTRSEAFF TGTGCCAGCAGTTTATACGGGGACACAAGAAGTGAAGCTTTCTTT
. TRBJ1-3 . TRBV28 CASSPGPYSGNTIYF TGTGCCAGCAGTCCGGGGCCGTACTCTGGAAACACCATATATTTT
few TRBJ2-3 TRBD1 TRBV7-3 CASSFGGTGRDTQYF TGTGCCAGCAGCTTTGGAGGGACAGGGAGAGATACGCAGTATTTT
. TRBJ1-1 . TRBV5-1 CASSLVWGETEAFF TGCGCCAGCAGCTTGGTGTGGGGGGAAACTGAAGCTTTCTTT
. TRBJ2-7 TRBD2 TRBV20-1 CSALYPDGRAFKQYF TGCAGTGCTCTTTACCCCGACGGGAGGGCCTTTAAGCAGTACTTC
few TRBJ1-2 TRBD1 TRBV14 CASSQDSGTGLRGYTF TGTGCCAGCAGCCAAGACTCCGGGACAGGGCTACGGGGCTACACCTTC
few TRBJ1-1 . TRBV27 CASRPNWGMNTEAFF TGTGCCAGCAGACCCAATTGGGGCATGAACACTGAAGCTTTCTTT
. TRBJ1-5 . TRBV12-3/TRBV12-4 CASSMSGSNQPQHF TGTGCCAGCAGTATGAGTGGGAGCAATCAGCCCCAGCATTTT
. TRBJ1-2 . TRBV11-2 CASSWGRGENYGYTF TGTGCCAGCAGCTGGGGTCGGGGGGAGAACTATGGCTACACCTTC
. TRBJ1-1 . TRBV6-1 CASNRQEPFSPEAFF TGTGCCAGCAACCGACAGGAACCCTTTTCCCCTGAAGCTTTCTTT
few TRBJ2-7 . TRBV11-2 CASSLGRTPLREQYF TGTGCCAGCAGCTTAGGCCGGACCCCGCTCCGCGAGCAGTACTTC
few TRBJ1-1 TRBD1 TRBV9 CASSPRDRVNTEAFF TGTGCCAGCAGCCCGCGGGACAGAGTGAACACTGAAGCTTTCTTT
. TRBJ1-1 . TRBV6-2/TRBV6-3 CASSYSGGGTEAFF TGTGCCAGCAGTTACTCGGGGGGGGGTACTGAAGCTTTCTTT
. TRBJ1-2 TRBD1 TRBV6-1 CASGQAASGYTF TGTGCCAGCGGACAGGCGGCGAGTGGCTACACCTTC
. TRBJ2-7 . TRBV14 CASRLEGWHEQYF TGTGCCAGCAGGTTGGAGGGTTGGCACGAGCAGTACTTC
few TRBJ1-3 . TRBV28 CASSSQGFSGNTIYF TGTGCCAGCAGTTCACAGGGTTTCTCTGGAAACACCATATATTTT
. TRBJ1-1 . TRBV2 CASSAGQVNTEAFF TGTGCCAGCAGTGCGGGACAAGTGAACACTGAAGCTTTCTTT
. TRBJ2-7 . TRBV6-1 CASSEATSYEQYF TGTGCCAGCAGTGAAGCGACGAGCTACGAGCAGTACTTC
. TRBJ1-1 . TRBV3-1 CASSPYNRNTEAFF TGTGCCAGCAGCCCATACAACAGGAATACTGAAGCTTTCTTT
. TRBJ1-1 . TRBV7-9 CASTDGRTMNTEAFF TGTGCCAGCACCGATGGCAGGACGATGAACACTGAAGCTTTCTTT
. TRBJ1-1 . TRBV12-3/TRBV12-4 CASRWSSAPNTEAFF TGTGCCAGCAGATGGAGTTCGGCACCCAACACTGAAGCTTTCTTT
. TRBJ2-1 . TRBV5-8 CASSFRRRSEQFF TGTGCCAGCAGCTTCCGGAGAAGGAGTGAGCAGTTCTTC
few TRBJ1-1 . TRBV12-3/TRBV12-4 CASSLVAGHTEAFF TGTGCCAGCAGTTTAGTGGCCGGGCACACTGAAGCTTTCTTT
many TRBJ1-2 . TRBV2 CASSEISDRKGKGYTF TGTGCCAGCAGTGAAATATCGGACCGGAAAGGGAAAGGCTACACCTTC
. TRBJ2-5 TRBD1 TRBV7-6 CASSLAPTGGEETQYF TGTGCCAGCAGCTTAGCCCCCACAGGGGGCGAAGAGACCCAGTACTTC
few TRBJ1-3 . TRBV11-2 CASSFSTGRSSGNTIYF TGTGCCAGCAGCTTTTCTACGGGCCGTAGCTCTGGAAACACCATATATTTT
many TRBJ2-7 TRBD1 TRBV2 CASRKPLRTGRSYEQYF TGTGCCAGCAGGAAACCCCTTCGGACAGGCAGATCCTACGAGCAGTACTTC
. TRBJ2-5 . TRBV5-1 CASSLAPKETQYF TGCGCCAGCAGCTTGGCCCCAAAAGAGACCCAGTACTTC
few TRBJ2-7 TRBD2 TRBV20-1 CSARRGLAGGGQYF TGCAGTGCTAGACGGGGCCTAGCGGGTGGTGGGCAGTACTTC
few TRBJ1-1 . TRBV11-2 CASSLGQGSFF TGTGCCAGCAGCTTGGGGCAGGGGTCTTTCTTT
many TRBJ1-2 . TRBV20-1 CSARDRRGVYGYTF TGCAGTGCTAGAGATCGTAGGGGCGTCTATGGCTACACCTTC